This is a list of T cell receptor beta chains from one sample in a study of blood T cell repertoires in COVID-19. Some clones are missing from TCRdb's copy, which holds only in-frame ones; the method was immunoSEQ multiplex PCR. Counted here are about 99,000 clones, about 91% occurring once; the ten biggest clones make up 5.5% to 7%. The sequenced sample consisted of peripheral blood. The receptors here all came from a human donor in a cohort sampled during active COVID-19. Each CDR3 is given without its conserved first and last residue. Each record gives: CDR3 protein, V gene, J gene.

CDR3aa: ASSLTGTSAYGYT; v_gene: TRBV28; j_gene: TRBJ1-2
CDR3aa: SVGGPSTDTQY; v_gene: TRBV29-1; j_gene: TRBJ2-3
CDR3aa: ASSQGVGQGREQY; v_gene: TRBV3-1/TRBV3-2; j_gene: TRBJ2-7
CDR3aa: ASSHRYGELDQPQH; v_gene: TRBV23-1; j_gene: TRBJ1-5
CDR3aa: ASKDSKAGELF; v_gene: TRBV25-1; j_gene: TRBJ2-2
CDR3aa: ASSIPNTDTQY; v_gene: TRBV19; j_gene: TRBJ2-3
CDR3aa: ASSPDRDTEAF; v_gene: TRBV18; j_gene: TRBJ1-1
CDR3aa: ASTSQGDEQF; v_gene: TRBV7-6; j_gene: TRBJ2-1
CDR3aa: ASRLNGHDTYEQY; v_gene: TRBV7-2; j_gene: TRBJ2-7
CDR3aa: ASKGVTEEQY; v_gene: TRBV9; j_gene: TRBJ2-7
CDR3aa: ASSKGQTELITGELF; v_gene: TRBV21-1; j_gene: TRBJ2-2
CDR3aa: ASSVDGGGGELF; v_gene: TRBV9; j_gene: TRBJ2-2
CDR3aa: ASTSTGSGARNEQF; v_gene: TRBV28; j_gene: TRBJ2-1
CDR3aa: ASSIGGVWSEAF; v_gene: TRBV19; j_gene: TRBJ1-1
CDR3aa: ASSGGRMVGTYGYT; v_gene: TRBV10-1; j_gene: TRBJ1-2
CDR3aa: ASSLKPGQGDGNQPQH; v_gene: TRBV7-2; j_gene: TRBJ1-5
CDR3aa: ASSQQGQGASSQPQH; v_gene: TRBV4-1; j_gene: TRBJ1-5
CDR3aa: ASRTGGYEQY; v_gene: TRBV27; j_gene: TRBJ2-7
CDR3aa: ASSWDRRTDTQY; v_gene: TRBV6-6; j_gene: TRBJ2-3
CDR3aa: ASSPWVAGGAGELF; v_gene: TRBV7-3; j_gene: TRBJ2-2
CDR3aa: ASSFPQQGPNYGYT; v_gene: TRBV28; j_gene: TRBJ1-2
CDR3aa: AWTPAAWVNTEAF; v_gene: TRBV30; j_gene: TRBJ1-1
CDR3aa: ASSSTTDTQY; v_gene: TRBV28; j_gene: TRBJ2-3
CDR3aa: ASSLAPPETEAF; v_gene: TRBV11-2; j_gene: TRBJ1-1
CDR3aa: AASPGQGYEQY; v_gene: TRBV27; j_gene: TRBJ2-7
CDR3aa: ASQGQTNTEAF; v_gene: TRBV6-6; j_gene: TRBJ1-1
CDR3aa: AWSRDRDTEAF; v_gene: TRBV30; j_gene: TRBJ1-1